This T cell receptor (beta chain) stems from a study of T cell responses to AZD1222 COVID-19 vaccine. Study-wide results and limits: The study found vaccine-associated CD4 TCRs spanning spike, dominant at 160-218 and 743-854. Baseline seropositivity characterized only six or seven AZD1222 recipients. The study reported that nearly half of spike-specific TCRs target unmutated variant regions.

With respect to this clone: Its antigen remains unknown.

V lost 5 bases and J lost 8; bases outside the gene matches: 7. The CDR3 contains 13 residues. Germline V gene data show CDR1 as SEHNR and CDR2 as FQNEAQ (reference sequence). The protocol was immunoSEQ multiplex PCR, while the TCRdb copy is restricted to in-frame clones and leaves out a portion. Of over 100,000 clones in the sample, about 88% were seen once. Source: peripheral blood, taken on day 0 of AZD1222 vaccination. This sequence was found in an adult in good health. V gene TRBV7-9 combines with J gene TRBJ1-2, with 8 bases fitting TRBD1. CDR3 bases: TGTGCCAGCAGCCCGACAGGGGTAAAAGGCTACACCTTC. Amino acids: CASSPTGVKGYTF.